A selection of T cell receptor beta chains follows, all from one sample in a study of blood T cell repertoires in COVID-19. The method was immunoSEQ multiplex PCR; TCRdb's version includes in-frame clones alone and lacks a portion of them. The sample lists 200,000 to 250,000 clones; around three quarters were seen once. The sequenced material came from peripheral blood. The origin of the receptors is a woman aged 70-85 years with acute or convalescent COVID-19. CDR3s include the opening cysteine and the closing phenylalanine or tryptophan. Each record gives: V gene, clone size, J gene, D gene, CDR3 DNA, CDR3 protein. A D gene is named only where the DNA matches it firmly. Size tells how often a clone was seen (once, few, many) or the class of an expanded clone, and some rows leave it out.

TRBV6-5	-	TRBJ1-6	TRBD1	TGTGCCAGCAGGGTACAGGGGGCTGATTCACCCCTCCACTTT	CASRVQGADSPLHF
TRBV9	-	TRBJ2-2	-	TGTGCCAGCAGCGTTTTCCCTACGGCCGGGGAGCTGTTTTTT	CASSVFPTAGELFF
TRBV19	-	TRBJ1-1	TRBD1	TGTGCCAGTAGGGGGACAGGATCTTCCACTGAAGCTTTCTTT	CASRGTGSSTEAFF
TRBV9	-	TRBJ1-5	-	TGTGCCAGCGGAGCCAATCAGCCCCAGCATTTT	CASGANQPQHF
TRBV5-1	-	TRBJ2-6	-	TGCGCCAGCAGCTTACCCCAGGGATCCGGGGCCAACGTCCTGACTTTC	CASSLPQGSGANVLTF
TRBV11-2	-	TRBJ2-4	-	TGTGCCAGCAGCTTATCAAGAGCTGCCAAAAACATTCAGTACTTC	CASSLSRAAKNIQYF
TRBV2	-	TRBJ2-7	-	TGTGCCAGCAGCTCACAGGGTTACTACGAGCAGTACTTC	CASSSQGYYEQYF
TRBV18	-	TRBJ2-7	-	TGTGCCAGCTCGAAGGGGGTCTCCTACGAGCAGTACTTC	CASSKGVSYEQYF
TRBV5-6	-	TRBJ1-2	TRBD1	TGTGCCAGCAGCGCTTTGGACAGGGGAATTGGCTACACCTTC	CASSALDRGIGYTF
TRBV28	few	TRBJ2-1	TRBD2	TGTGCCAGCAGCCAGGGACTACTCGAGCAGTTCTTC	CASSQGLLEQFF
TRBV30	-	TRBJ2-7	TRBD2	TGTGCCTGGAGGGACAAGCGGGGCTCCTACGAGCAGTACTTC	CAWRDKRGSYEQYF
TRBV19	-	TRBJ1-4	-	TGTGCCAGTAGTCTATCAGACAGAAAAGGTAATGAAAAACTGTTTTTT	CASSLSDRKGNEKLFF
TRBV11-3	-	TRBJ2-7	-	TGTGCCAGCAGCGCGGGACCAGGAGACGAGCAGTACTTC	CASSAGPGDEQYF
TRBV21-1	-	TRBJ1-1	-	TGTGCCAGCAGCAACTCTGGCAGGGGTTGGACTGAAGCTTTCTTT	CASSNSGRGWTEAFF
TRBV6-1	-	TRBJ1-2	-	TGTGCCAGCAGTGAAAGGACGCGAGGGGGCTACACCTTC	CASSERTRGGYTF
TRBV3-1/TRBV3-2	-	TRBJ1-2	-	TGTGCCAGCAGCCAAGTGACTTTCTATGGCTACACCTTC	CASSQVTFYGYTF
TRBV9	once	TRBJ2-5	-	TGTGCCAGCAGCGTAGCGTGGGGAGACCAAGAGACCCAGTACTTC	CASSVAWGDQETQYF
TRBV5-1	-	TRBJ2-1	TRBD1	TGCGCCAGCAGCACTTCCGGGACAGGGGGGAGGAATGAGCAGTTCTTC	CASSTSGTGGRNEQFF
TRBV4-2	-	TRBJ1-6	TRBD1	TGTGCCAGCAGCCTCAAGACAGGGGGCTTAAATTCACCCCTCCACTTT	CASSLKTGGLNSPLHF
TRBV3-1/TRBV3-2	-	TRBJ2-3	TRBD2	TGTGCCAGCAGCTTGGGACTAGATACAGATACGCAGTATTTT	CASSLGLDTDTQYF
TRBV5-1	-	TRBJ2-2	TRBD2	TGCGCCAGCAGCTTTGGGGGAGGGCTGAACGCCGCCGGGGAGCTGTTTTTT	CASSFGGGLNAAGELFF
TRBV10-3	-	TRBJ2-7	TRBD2	TGTGCCATCAGTGACATAGCGGGAGGATCCTACGAGCAGTACTTC	CAISDIAGGSYEQYF
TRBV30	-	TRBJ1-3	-	TGTGCCTGGAGTGTACAGGACACCATATATTTT	CAWSVQDTIYF
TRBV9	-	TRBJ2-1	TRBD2	TGTGCCAGCAGCAGGCGGGAGCCCCCCACCAATGAGCAGTTCTTC	CASSRREPPTNEQFF
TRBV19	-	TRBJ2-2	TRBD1	TGTGCCAGTAGCCGACCACAGGGGCTCGGCATCGGGGAGCTGTTTTTT	CASSRPQGLGIGELFF
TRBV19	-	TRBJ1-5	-	TGTGCCAGTAGTATAACGGGGGGCGCGAGTCAGCCCCAGCATTTT	CASSITGGASQPQHF
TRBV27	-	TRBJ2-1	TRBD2	TGTGCCAGCAGTTTAAGAGCCGGGACTAGCGGGAGGGCCACGTTCTTC	CASSLRAGTSGRATFF
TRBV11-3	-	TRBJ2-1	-	TGTGCCAGCAGCCCGCGGGCCGAACTTTACAATGAGCAGTTCTTC	CASSPRAELYNEQFF
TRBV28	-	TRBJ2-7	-	TGTGCCAGCAGTTTAGCCGCCAGTTTGTACGAGCAGTACTTC	CASSLAASLYEQYF
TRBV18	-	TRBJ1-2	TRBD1	TGTGCCAGCTCACCTTCCGGGACAGGCGACTATGGCTACACCTTC	CASSPSGTGDYGYTF
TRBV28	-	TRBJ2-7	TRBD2	TGTGCCAGCAGGAAACTAGCGGGGGTCCCCGAGCAGTACTTC	CASRKLAGVPEQYF
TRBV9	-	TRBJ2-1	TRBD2	TGTGCCAGCAGCGTAGCTATGACTAGCGGGAGCTATGAGCAGTTCTTC	CASSVAMTSGSYEQFF
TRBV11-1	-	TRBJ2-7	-	TGTGCCAGCAGCTTAGACTACACCTACGAGCAGTACTTC	CASSLDYTYEQYF
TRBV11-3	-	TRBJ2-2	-	TGTGCCAGCAGCCCTCGACTTGGGACCGGGGAGCTGTTTTTT	CASSPRLGTGELFF
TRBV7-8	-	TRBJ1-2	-	TGTGCCAGCAGCTTAGTTGCGGGCTATGGCTACACCTTC	CASSLVAGYGYTF
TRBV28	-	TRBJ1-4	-	TGTGCCAGCAGTCCCTCTACACGGCGGTCGGTAGAAAAACTGTTTTTT	CASSPSTRRSVEKLFF
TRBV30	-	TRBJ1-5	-	TGTGCCTGGAGTGTAACAGGCGATCAGCCCCAGCATTTT	CAWSVTGDQPQHF
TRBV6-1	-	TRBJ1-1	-	TGTGCCAGCAGTGACGAAGGGGGGGCCACTGAAGCTTTCTTT	CASSDEGGATEAFF
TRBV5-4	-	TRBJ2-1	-	TGTGCCAGCAGCCTCAGAGATAGCGGAGCCTACAATGAGCAGTTCTTC	CASSLRDSGAYNEQFF
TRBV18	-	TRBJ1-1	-	TGTGCCAGCTCACCCCGACAGGAGGTGAACACTGAAGCTTTCTTT	CASSPRQEVNTEAFF
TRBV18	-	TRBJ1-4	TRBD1	TGTGCCAGCTCACCGTCTCCGGGACAGGGAAGACTGTTTTTT	CASSPSPGQGRLFF
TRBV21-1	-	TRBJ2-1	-	TGTGCCAGCAGCAATGCGGCTAGCGGGGACTCCTACAATGAGCAGTTCTTC	CASSNAASGDSYNEQFF
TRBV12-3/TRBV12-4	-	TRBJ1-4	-	TGTGCCAGCAGTTACGGGGTTGAAAAACTGTTTTTT	CASSYGVEKLFF
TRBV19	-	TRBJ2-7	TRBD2	TGTGCCAGTAGTATAACGGCGGGAGCGGATTACGAGCAGTACTTC	CASSITAGADYEQYF
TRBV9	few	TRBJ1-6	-	TGTGCCAGCAGCAGAGGGGGGGATTCACCCCTCCACTTT	CASSRGGDSPLHF
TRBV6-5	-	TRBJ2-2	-	TGTGCCAGCAGAACTCTTAACCCCACCGGGGAGCTGTTTTTT	CASRTLNPTGELFF
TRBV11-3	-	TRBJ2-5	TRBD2	TGTGCCAGCAGCCCCGGGACTAGCGGGAGGGGAGGAGAGACCCAGTACTTC	CASSPGTSGRGGETQYF
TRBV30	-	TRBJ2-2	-	TGTGCCTGGAGTGTAACTAACACCGGGGAGCTGTTTTTT	CAWSVTNTGELFF
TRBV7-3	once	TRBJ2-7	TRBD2	TGTGCCAGCAGCGCCCGAGCGGGGGGGTCCTACGAGCAGTACTTC	CASSARAGGSYEQYF